A single sample is the source of the 15 T cell receptor beta chains below, sequenced in a study. TCRdb redid the calling of the RT-PCR reads with MiXCR, one entry per CDR3 protein. The sample records around 700,000 distinct CDR3 sequences, 14% being singletons. What was sequenced was memory CD4+ T cells from blood. The receptors derive from a female donor in good health, serving as a healthy control.

As for this clonotype: This may come from a read error, since a much larger clone is one base off. The rearrangement uses TRBV20-1 and TRBJ1-1, with a tentative D call TRBD1 (6 bases). This CDR3 contains 16 residues. V lost 1 base, J lost 1 base, and 16 bases lay in between. Germline V gives CDR1 DFQATT, CDR2 SNEGSKA (reference sequence). The CDR3 here is CSARVIMRTENTEAFF. The CDR3 DNA reads TGCAGTGCTAGAGTTATCATGAGGACAGAGAACACTGAAGCTTTCTTT.

The chain has TRBV27 and TRBJ1-2, with 7 nucleotides matching TRBD1. Germline V gene lookup returns CDR1 MNHEY and CDR2 SMNVEV (reference sequence). The CDR3 is 18 amino acids. The V gene end was trimmed by 6 bases and the J gene end by 0 bases; junction bases not matched to a gene: 16. The CDR3 spells CASRPLGIGTDANYGYTF. CDR3 coding DNA: TGTGCCAGCAGACCCCTGGGGATCGGGACAGACGCTAACTATGGCTACACCTTC.

The CDR3 region has the DNA TGTGCCAGCAGGTTGACTAGCGGGGACCGCAATGAGCAGTTCTTC. This sequence encodes CASRLTSGDRNEQFF. The rearrangement links TRBV4-2 to TRBJ2-1; TRBD2 matches 11 bases. The V gene end was trimmed by 6 bases and the J gene end by 6 bases; junction bases not matched to a gene: 7. Germline loops: CDR1 LGHNA, CDR2 YNFKEQ. The length of the CDR3 is 15 residues.

The rearrangement uses TRBV11-2 and TRBJ2-5, with TRBD1 matching over 8 bases. Trimming at V came to 5 bases and at J to 5 bases, leaving 7 bases not matched to a gene. This CDR3 has 14 residues. From germline, CDR1 is SGHAT and CDR2 FQNNGV. Written as DNA, the CDR3 is TGTGCCAGCAGCCGGACAGGGTTCTTGGAGACCCAGTACTTC. Translated, it gives CASSRTGFLETQYF.

This clonotype was observed a handful of times. DNA of the CDR3: TGCAGTGCTCGTCCACCCTCAGGGAGGAGGGACACAGATACGCAGTATTTT. It is translated as CSARPPSGRRDTDTQYF. V is TRBV20-1 and J is TRBJ2-3, with D possibly matching TRBD2 (6 bases). Germline loops: CDR1 DFQATT, CDR2 SNEGSKA (reference sequence). This CDR3 contains 17 residues. V was trimmed by 5 bases and J by 2 bases, leaving 23 bases between them.

This clonotype was counted many times. V is TRBV20-1 and J is TRBJ2-5; 10 positions agree with TRBD2. The trim removed 6 bases at V and 5 bases at J, leaving 9 bases unmatched. The CDR3 runs 14 residues. The V gene's germline CDR1 is DFQATT and CDR2 SNEGSKA (reference sequence). For the CDR3, the DNA is TGCAGTGCGTACCCTCCTAGCGGGAGTGAGACCCAGTACTTC. Its translation: CSAYPPSGSETQYF.

The chain combines TRBV5-1 with TRBJ2-3, with 14 bases matching TRBD2. The germline CDR1 and CDR2 sequences are SGHRS and YFSETQ. The CDR3 contains 16 residues. The J segment lost 6 bases and the V segment lost 4 bases, leaving 7 bases of the junction unmatched. This CDR3 is CASSTRGLAGVDTQYF. The CDR3, as DNA: TGCGCCAGCAGCACCCGGGGACTAGCGGGAGTGGATACGCAGTATTTT.

This clonotype showed up many times. V gene TRBV12-3 or TRBV12-4 combines with J gene TRBJ1-2; no reliable D call. Trimming took off 5 bases at V and 4 bases at J, with 11 bases between the two ends. The CDR3 loop spans 13 amino acids. The CDR3 DNA follows: TGTGCCAGCAGTGCACGGAGCGGCTATGGCTACACCTTC. Encoded protein: CASSARSGYGYTF.

The chain combines TRBV3-1 with TRBJ1-1; no reliable D call. Germline lookup yields CDR1 LGHDT and CDR2 YNNKEL (reference sequence). V was pared by 6 bases and J by 4 bases, with 15 bases between. The CDR3 extends over 14 amino acids. The CDR3 region is CASSSYQATTEAFF. In nucleotides, the CDR3 is TGTGCCAGCAGTTCTTACCAGGCGACCACTGAAGCTTTCTTT.

This clonotype was found a few times. The CDR3 DNA reads TGCAGCGTTTCTGTGAATCAAGAGACCCAGTACTTC. Its translation is CSVSVNQETQYF. The chain is built from TRBV29-1 and TRBJ2-5, with D uncertain. The germline V gene encodes CDR1 SQVTM and CDR2 ANQGSEA. The CDR3 spans 12 residues. V lost 5 bases and J lost 2, with 9 bases in between.

Comments on this clonotype: A read error may account for a junction end that differs from germline. The V and J genes are TRBV20-1 and TRBJ2-1; D uncertain. The CDR3 covers 14 residues. Germline CDR1 is DFQATT and CDR2 is SNEGSKA (reference sequence). CDR3 protein: CSARGESSYNEQFF. CDR3 in DNA: TGCAGTGCCAGAGGTGAGAGCTCCTACAATGAGCAGTTCTTC.

This clonotype has only a few counts. The gene calls are TRBV9 and TRBJ2-5, with D possibly being TRBD1 (6 bases). V dropped 3 bases and J dropped 5 bases, with 14 bases sitting between them. CDR1 is SGDLS and CDR2 is YYNGEE in the germline V gene. The CDR3 runs 14 residues. CDR3 loop: CASSADSGVETQYF. CDR3 sequence (DNA): TGTGCCAGCAGCGCCGATTCAGGGGTGGAGACCCAGTACTTC. The full variable domain, rest sourced from reference TRBV9 and TRBJ2-5, is DSGVTQTPKHLITATGQRVTLRCSPRSGDLSVYWYQQSLDQGLQFLIQYYNGEERAKGNILERFSAQQFPDLHSELNLSSLELGDSALYFCASSADSGVETQYFGPGTRLLVL.

The chain combines TRBV7-8 with TRBJ2-1; 15 bases are a match to TRBD2. The trim removed 6 bases at V and 0 bases at J, leaving 6 bases unmatched. Germline V lookup: CDR1 SGHVS, CDR2 FQNEAQ. The CDR3 extends over 18 amino acids. CDR3 in amino acids: CASRPGTSGRSSYNEQFF. DNA of the CDR3: TGTGCCAGCAGGCCCGGGACTAGCGGGAGGAGCTCCTACAATGAGCAGTTCTTC.

This sequence joins TRBV28 and TRBJ1-1; 8 bases align to TRBD1. The CDR3 is 14 residues long. The V and J ends lost 6 bases and 3 bases, in that order; junction bases with no gene match: 6. In germline, CDR1 is MDHEN, CDR2 SYDVKM. The CDR3 here is CASSDYRGYTEAFF. CDR3 nucleotides: TGTGCCAGCAGCGACTACAGGGGGTACACTGAAGCTTTCTTT.

V is TRBV7-6 and J is TRBJ2-1; 8 bases line up with TRBD2. Germline trimming cut 5 bases from V and 0 bases from J; bases unmatched to any gene: 3. CDR3 length: 15 residues. Germline CDR1 SGHVS, CDR2 FNYEAQ. CDR3 nucleotide sequence: TGTGCCAGCAGCCATACTAGCGGCTCCTACAATGAGCAGTTCTTC. Amino acids: CASSHTSGSYNEQFF.